A single sample is the source of the 21 T cell receptor beta chains below, sequenced in a study of early T cells in non-severe SARS-CoV-2 infection (TCRdb year 2021). Library preparation employed 5' RACE. The data were produced on a NextSeq 500. TCRdb ran its own pipeline on the public reads, namely fastp trimming at Q25 and MiXCR clone calling, and kept in-frame beta chains. Duplicate CDR3 protein sequences are folded into a single record with the most common DNA and genes. Present in this sample are 88,000 or so distinct CDR3 sequences, more than 12% of which were seen just once. Jointly, the top ten make up less than 7% of the sample. Sequences were obtained from whole blood. These receptors all stem from an adult who was a healthcare worker with PCR-confirmed SARS-CoV-2 infection or an uninfected control (not recorded which).

A few counts support this clonotype. The CDR3 coding sequence is TGTGCCAGCAGCTTACGCCAGGCTTCACGGGAGCAGTACTTC. Protein product: CASSLRQASREQYF. The chain uses TRBV7-9 and TRBJ2-7; D gene ambiguous. Germline V gene lookup returns CDR1 SEHNR and CDR2 FQNEAQ (reference sequence). Trimming removed 2 bases from V and 7 bases from J, with 15 bases in between. There are 14 residues in the CDR3.

The rearrangement joins TRBV5-1 to TRBJ1-2, with D perhaps TRBD1 (5 bases). Germline V gene lookup returns CDR1 SGHRS and CDR2 YFSETQ. V lost 4 bases and J lost 5, with 15 bases in between. The CDR3 runs to 14 residues. CDR3: CASSPLGRGYGYTF. The CDR3 DNA sequence: TGCGCCAGCAGCCCACTAGGGCGGGGGTATGGCTACACCTTC.

The table lists this clonotype with many counts. The CDR3 DNA follows: TGTGCCAGCAGTCCCGGACTAGCGGTCCAAGAGACCCAGTACTTC. This gives the protein CASSPGLAVQETQYF. V gene TRBV12-3 or TRBV12-4 combines with J gene TRBJ2-5; 10 bases are shared with TRBD2. The length of the CDR3 is 15 residues. The junction had 4 bases not matched to a gene; V was cut back by 5 bases and J by 1 base.

The V gene is TRBV7-2, the J gene TRBJ2-1, with D unresolved. V shed 1 base and J shed 9 bases, with 10 bases lying between them. CDR1 and CDR2 (germline): SGHTA, FQGNSA. The CDR3 consists of 13 residues. DNA of the CDR3: TGTGCCAGCAGCTTAGGCATTGTGGGTGAGCAGTTCTTC. This gives the protein CASSLGIVGEQFF.

Only a few counts were recorded for this clonotype. The chain recombines TRBV5-6 with TRBJ2-7; maybe TRBD2 (6 bases). This CDR3 is built from 15 residues. Looked up from germline, CDR1 is SGHDT and CDR2 is YYEEEE. V was trimmed by 4 bases and J by 2 bases, leaving 16 bases between them. The CDR3 DNA is TGTGCCAGCAGCCCCTCGGAGGGCTCAACCTACGAGCAGTACTTC. Residues: CASSPSEGSTYEQYF.

This clonotype was recorded a few times. The chain links TRBV29-1 to TRBJ2-3, with no clear D. CDR1 is SQVTM and CDR2 is ANQGSEA in the germline V gene. V lost 4 bases and J lost 6, with 5 bases in between. The CDR3 has 10 amino acids. CDR3 coding DNA: TGCAGCGTTGGTTGGGATACGCAGTATTTT. Protein sequence: CSVGWDTQYF.

This clonotype has more than one count but fewer than ten. V is TRBV29-1 and J is TRBJ1-3, with D perhaps TRBD1 (6 bases). V gave up 6 bases and J gave up 3 bases, with 15 bases separating them. This CDR3 is 14 amino acids long. Germline CDR1 SQVTM, CDR2 ANQGSEA. CDR3 region: CSVKEGGVGNTIYF. The CDR3, as DNA: TGCAGCGTCAAAGAGGGGGGAGTTGGAAACACCATATATTTT.

This clonotype has a handful of counts. CDR3 sequence (DNA): TGTGCCAGCAGCTCGCGGGACCGGGAGCCCCCCACAGATACGCAGTATTTT. Amino acids: CASSSRDREPPTDTQYF. The V and J genes are TRBV7-2 and TRBJ2-3, with a weak D call TRBD2 (6 bases). V was clipped by 4 bases and J by 2 bases, with 19 bases between them. Per the germline V gene, CDR1 is SGHTA and CDR2 is FQGNSA. The CDR3 totals 17 residues.

This clonotype was observed at least ten times. The chain recombines TRBV30 with TRBJ1-2, with a tentative D call TRBD1 (5 bases). The V and J ends lost 1 base and 7 bases respectively, with 13 bases between them. Per the germline V gene, CDR1 is GTSNPN and CDR2 is SVGIG (reference sequence). The CDR3 is 13 amino acids. CDR3 DNA sequence: TGTGCCTGGAGTGCATCAAGGGGACGTGGCTACACCTTC. It is translated as CAWSASRGRGYTF.

J is TRBJ2-3 and V is TRBV6-6, with 7 bases lining up with TRBD2. CDR1 MNHNY and CDR2 SVGAGI come from the germline V gene (reference sequence). The CDR3 extends over 15 amino acids. Trimming took 2 bases from V and 3 from J; bases not matched to a gene: 5. CDR3 protein: CASSYVLADTDTQYF. The CDR3 DNA is TGTGCCAGCAGTTACGTCCTAGCGGATACAGATACGCAGTATTTT.

This chain joins TRBV29-1 and TRBJ2-3; D is unresolved. V lost 5 bases and J lost 2, with 14 bases in between. Germline V CDR1 and CDR2: SQVTM, ANQGSEA. The CDR3 has 14 amino acids. DNA for the CDR3: TGCAGCGTTCGGGTGGGTCACATCACAGATACGCAGTATTTT. It yields the protein CSVRVGHITDTQYF.

Ten or more counts support this clonotype. The rearrangement links TRBV18 to TRBJ2-1; 7 bases are a match to TRBD2. Germline V lookup: CDR1 KGHSH, CDR2 LQKENI. The V segment lost 1 base and the J segment 4 bases; nucleotides outside the gene matches: 1. This CDR3 contains 14 residues. CDR3: CASSPRAGYNEQFF. In nucleotides, the CDR3 is TGTGCCAGCTCACCACGAGCGGGGTACAATGAGCAGTTCTTC.

The V gene is TRBV28, the J gene TRBJ2-1, with 9 positions matching TRBD2. V lost 4 bases, J lost 6 bases, and 7 bases stayed unmatched. This CDR3 region has 15 residues. Germline CDR1 is MDHEN and CDR2 is SYDVKM. The CDR3 coding sequence is TGTGCCAGCAGTTCCCCGGGACTAGCTTCCAATGAGCAGTTCTTC. It translates to CASSSPGLASNEQFF.

In this sample, this clonotype turned up a few times. The chain carries TRBV19 and TRBJ2-2, with TRBD2 matching over 8 bases. The CDR3 runs to 19 residues. Looked up from germline, CDR1 is LNHDA and CDR2 is SQIVND (reference sequence). The V segment lost 3 bases and the J segment 4 bases; nucleotides outside the gene matches: 16. The CDR3 is CASSISHRRSGSFTGELFF. Written as DNA, the CDR3 is TGTGCCAGTAGTATTAGCCACCGGAGAAGCGGGAGTTTCACCGGGGAGCTGTTTTTT.

The J gene is TRBJ2-7, the V gene TRBV7-2, with D possibly called TRBD1 or TRBD2 (5 bases each). Germline V gives CDR1 SGHTA, CDR2 FQGNSA. This CDR3 has 13 residues. Trimming stripped 5 bases from V and 6 bases from J, with 14 bases between. CDR3: CASSPGPPREQYF. As DNA, the CDR3 is TGTGCCAGCAGCCCGGGACCCCCACGCGAGCAGTACTTC.

This clonotype was picked up a small number of times. The rearrangement joins TRBV7-9 to TRBJ2-7, with D hard to call. In germline, CDR1 is SEHNR, CDR2 FQNEAQ (reference sequence). This CDR3 has 15 residues. Trimming cost V 1 base and J 6 bases, with 16 bases left between them. CDR3 loop: CASSLEGGRPSEQYF. The CDR3 region has the DNA TGTGCCAGCAGCTTAGAAGGCGGTCGACCATCCGAGCAGTACTTC. Combining the CDR3 with reference TRBV7-9 and TRBJ2-7 gives the whole variable domain DTGVSQNPRHKITKRGQNVTFRCDPISEHNRLYWYRQTLGQGPEFLTYFQNEAQLEKSRLLSDRFSAERPKGSFSTLEIQRTEQGDSAMYLCASSLEGGRPSEQYFGPGTRLTVT.

The rearrangement joins TRBV7-2 to TRBJ1-3; D is undetermined. Per the germline V gene, CDR1 is SGHTA and CDR2 is FQGNSA. Trimming removed 0 bases from V and 4 bases from J, with 10 bases in between. The CDR3 is 15 amino acids. The CDR3 bases are TGTGCCAGCAGCTTAGCGGCTACGGCAGGAAACACCATATATTTT. As protein: CASSLAATAGNTIYF. The variable domain in full, with the rest retrieved from reference TRBV7-2 and TRBJ1-3, is GAGVSQSPSNKVTEKGKDVELRCDPISGHTALYWYRQSLGQGLEFLIYFQGNSAPDKSGLPSDRFSAERTGGSVSTLTIQRTQQEDSAVYLCASSLAATAGNTIYFGEGSWLTVV.

This clonotype was recorded at least ten times. The rearrangement links TRBV25-1 to TRBJ2-6; possibly TRBD1 for D (7 bases). Germline CDR1 is MGHDK and CDR2 is SYGVNS. The CDR3 is made up of 16 amino acids. Trimming took off 4 bases at V and 12 bases at J, with 22 bases between the two ends. CDR3 nucleotide sequence: TGTGCCAGCAGTGGAGGTTACAGGGGCCCCGGGGGCGTCCTGACTTTC. Its protein is CASSGGYRGPGGVLTF.

This clonotype has a count of ten or more. The chain recombines TRBV29-1 with TRBJ2-2; TRBD1 matches at 8 bases. The germline gives CDR1 SQVTM, CDR2 ANQGSEA. J was trimmed by 1 base and V by 6 bases; bases with no gene match: 1. This CDR3 has 13 residues. The DNA of the CDR3 is TGCAGCGTCGGGACAGGGAACACCGGGGAGCTGTTTTTT. It translates to CSVGTGNTGELFF.

Written as DNA, the CDR3 is TGCAGCGTGGGTCAGGGTAACGGTGAGCAGTTCTTC. Its protein product is CSVGQGNGEQFF. The chain links TRBV29-1 to TRBJ2-1; D may be TRBD1 (5 bases). Germline V lookup: CDR1 SQVTM, CDR2 ANQGSEA. Trimming stripped 6 bases from V and 9 bases from J, with 15 bases between. This CDR3 contains 12 residues.

The chain has TRBV12-3 or TRBV12-4 and TRBJ2-7; the D gene could be TRBD1 or TRBD2 (6 bases each). The CDR3 covers 11 residues. The germline V and J ends were trimmed by 11 bases and 4 bases, with 12 bases remaining between them. The CDR3 reads CASKGGYEQYF. CDR3 nucleotide sequence: TGTGCCTCAAAGGGGGGTTACGAGCAGTACTTC.